This TCR beta chain was sequenced during a study of CD8 T cells in Susac syndrome. After extraction with the RNeasy kit, about 0.45 to 1 ug of the RNA was reverse transcribed using random hexamers. Amplification of TCR beta CDR3 spanned 54 Vbeta and 13 Jbeta via immunoSEQ multiplex PCR. TCRdb reanalysed the immunoSEQ multiplex PCR reads using MiXCR and keeps one entry per CDR3 protein. The sample carries roughly 190,000 distinct CDR3 sequences, about 91% recorded once. Study observations and caveats: Repertoires of Susac syndrome CD4+ T cells lacked clonal expansion.

Recently defined diagnostic criteria classed the Susac syndrome patients as definite or probable. Negative isolation yielded the CD8+ and CD4+ T cells, while FACS enriched the TEMRA cells. The CDR3 contains 19 residues. J was trimmed by 8 bases and V by 0 bases; bases with no gene match: 11. Germline V lookup: CDR1 MNHNS, CDR2 SASEGT. A remark on this clonotype: The antigen remains unidentified.

J is TRBJ2-3 and V is TRBV6-1, with 16 bases that match TRBD2. The sequence came from a human donor with Susac syndrome. Sequenced: CD4+ T cells from PBMCs. The chain's CDR3 is CASSEAGLAGGGNLGTQYF. The CDR3 region has the DNA TGTGCCAGCAGTGAAGCGGGACTAGCGGGGGGGGGTAACTTGGGTACGCAGTATTTT.